This T cell receptor beta chain was observed in a study of brain metastases from non-small cell lung cancer. Overall study results and limits: T-cell infiltration was lower in brain metastases than primaries (P < 0.001). In 64% of brain metastases, T-cell clones were expanded compared with matched primary tumors.

With regard to this clone: Its specificity is not known.

Produced via immunoSEQ multiplex PCR; TCRdb's table is partial and in-frame only. The sample records more than 14,000 clones, about four fifths being singletons. Per germline, CDR1 SGHRS and CDR2 YFSETQ. CDR3 size: 15 residues. Trimming shortened V by 3 bases and J by 8 bases, and 17 bases separated the two germline ends. Material for sequencing was primary lung tumor tissue. The V and J genes are TRBV5-1 and TRBJ1-4; a weak D match, TRBD1 (5 bases). The sequence derives from a donor over 35 with non-small cell lung cancer. This chain's CDR3 is CASSSRGPRGEKLFF. CDR3 bases: TGCGCCAGCAGCTCAAGGGGCCCTCGTGGGGAAAAACTGTTTTTT. The whole variable domain, filled in from reference TRBV5-1 and TRBJ1-4, reads KAGVTQTPRYLIKTRGQQVTLSCSPISGHRSVSWYQQTPGQGLQFLFEYFSETQRNKGNFPGRFSGRQFSNSRSEMNVSTLELGDSALYLCASSSRGPRGEKLFFGSGTQLSVL.